A single sample gave rise to the 31 T cell receptor beta chains below, sequenced in a study of T-cell reconstitution after alpha-beta-depleted transplantation in children. TCRbeta library preparation incorporated unique molecular identifiers. One entry per CDR3 protein, called by TCRdb with MiXCR from the PCR reads. Of around 380,000 distinct CDR3 sequences listed, 11% are singletons. The sequences come from PBMCs from the stem cell graft donor, collected from the stem cell graft. These receptors all stem from a human donor who donated a stem cell graft to a child with acute myeloid leukemia.

This clonotype has just a few counts. The chain combines TRBV4-2 with TRBJ2-1; TRBD2 matches at 8 bases. The V gene's germline CDR1 is LGHNA and CDR2 YNFKEQ. Trimming cost V 0 bases and J 4 bases; bases outside gene matches: 8. This CDR3 is 17 amino acids long. The CDR3 loop reads CASSQDDDASGYNEQFF. The CDR3 region has the DNA TGTGCCAGCAGCCAAGATGATGACGCTAGCGGGTACAATGAGCAGTTCTTC.

This clonotype was seen a few times. The chain is built from TRBV7-2 and TRBJ2-3, with TRBD1 as a possible D gene (7 bases). This CDR3 region has 17 residues. Germline-derived CDR1 and CDR2 are SGHTA and FQGNSA. Trimming pared 5 bases from V and 5 bases from J, leaving 23 bases between. The CDR3 is CASSPMPPQGGLDTQYF. The CDR3 coding sequence is TGTGCCAGCAGCCCCATGCCCCCGCAGGGGGGTCTAGATACGCAGTATTTT.

This clonotype has a handful of counts. This chain uses TRBV7-9 with TRBJ2-2; TRBD1 matches at 7 bases. CDR1 and CDR2 from the germline V gene are SEHNR and FQNEAQ (reference sequence). After removal of 8 bases from V and 0 bases from J, the junction contained 0 bases not matched to a gene. This CDR3 region has 13 residues. Here the CDR3 DNA reads TGTGCCAGCGACAGGGCGAACACCGGGGAGCTGTTTTTT. It specifies CASDRANTGELFF.

The sample holds a few counts of this clonotype. V usage is TRBV3-1 and J usage is TRBJ1-5, with D uncertain. This CDR3 contains 16 residues. The V gene lost 1 base and the J gene lost 2 bases, with 12 bases spanning the gap. Germline CDR1 LGHDT, CDR2 YNNKEL (reference sequence). CDR3 amino acids: CASSQGDGRGNQPQHF. The DNA of the CDR3 is TGTGCCAGCAGCCAAGGGGATGGTCGGGGCAATCAGCCCCAGCATTTT.

With respect to this clonotype: A read error is possible here, since a much larger clone lies one base away. Likely a read error: the CDR3 ends without its conserved phenylalanine or tryptophan. The chain has TRBV10-2 and TRBJ2-3; D is undetermined. V lost 7 bases, J lost 1 base, and 9 bases lay in between. The germline gives CDR1 WSHSY, CDR2 SAAADI. The CDR3 has 13 amino acids. CDR3 loop: CASILGGTDTQYL. CDR3 in DNA: TGCGCCAGCATTCTTGGGGGCACAGATACGCAGTATTTG.

The table lists this clonotype with a few counts. The V and J genes are TRBV29-1 and TRBJ2-2, with D possibly called TRBD1 or TRBD2 (5 bases each). Germline V gene sequence: CDR1 SQVTM, CDR2 ANQGSEA. This CDR3 has 13 amino acids. Trimming removed 4 bases from V and 0 bases from J, with 6 bases in between. The CDR3, as DNA: TGCAGCGTTGGGGGACCGAACACCGGGGAGCTGTTTTTT. It yields the protein CSVGGPNTGELFF.

The chain carries TRBV15 and TRBJ2-3, with TRBD1 identical over 7 bases. Trimming at V came to 5 bases and at J to 0 bases, leaving 11 bases not matched to a gene. Germline lookup yields CDR1 LNHNV and CDR2 YYDKDF (reference sequence). This CDR3 spans 17 amino acids. The CDR3 loop is CATSGKATGSSTDTQYF. For the CDR3, the DNA is TGTGCCACCAGCGGAAAAGCGACAGGGTCGAGCACAGATACGCAGTATTTT.

In its sample, this clonotype was seen a few times. The rearrangement links TRBV10-3 to TRBJ2-7; no clear D gene. Germline V gives CDR1 ENHRY, CDR2 SYGVKD. Trimming pared 4 bases from V and 0 bases from J, leaving 10 bases between. The CDR3 extends over 14 amino acids. The CDR3 here is CAISGAPVSYEQYF. CDR3 nucleotide sequence: TGTGCCATCAGTGGGGCCCCAGTCTCCTACGAGCAGTACTTC.

This clonotype was detected ten times or more. This chain connects TRBV27 to TRBJ2-1; 14 bases line up with TRBD2. Germline V gene data show CDR1 as MNHEY and CDR2 as SMNVEV (reference sequence). V lost 4 bases to trimming and J lost 6 bases; unmatched junction nucleotides: 2. The CDR3 runs 15 residues. The CDR3 here is CASSSGLAGVNEQFF. The CDR3 region has the DNA TGTGCCAGCAGTTCGGGACTAGCGGGAGTCAATGAGCAGTTCTTC.

The table lists this clonotype with a few counts. The V gene is TRBV7-9, the J gene TRBJ1-1; D ambiguous. The CDR3 runs 11 residues. Trimming took off 8 bases at V and 3 bases at J, with 7 bases between the two ends. The V gene's germline CDR1 is SEHNR and CDR2 FQNEAQ (reference sequence). CDR3 bases: TGTGCCAGCCGCGGTTACACTGAAGCTTTCTTT. As protein: CASRGYTEAFF.

This rearrangement joins TRBV15 to TRBJ2-5; D might be TRBD2 (6 bases). Germline-derived CDR1 and CDR2 are LNHNV and YYDKDF (reference sequence). The ends were cut back, 2 bases at V and 4 bases at J, with 14 bases in the middle. CDR3 length equals 15 residues. The CDR3 region is CATSRRLGFGETQYF. Written as DNA, the CDR3 is TGTGCCACCAGCAGAAGACTAGGTTTTGGAGAGACCCAGTACTTC.

In this sample, this clonotype turned up many times. The genes are TRBV6-5 and TRBJ1-4, with D perhaps matching TRBD1 (5 bases). Trimming cost V 2 bases and J 8 bases, with 9 bases left between them. CDR3 length: 13 amino acids. CDR1 is MNHEY, CDR2 SVGAGI, per germline. In DNA form, the CDR3 reads TGTGCCAGCAGTTACAGGGGTGCGGAAAAACTGTTTTTT. Translated, it gives CASSYRGAEKLFF.

A remark on this clonotype: A much larger clone lies a single base off, so this may be a read error. This sequence joins TRBV12-3 or TRBV12-4 and TRBJ2-1; the match to TRBD2 covers 12 bases. Unmatched junction bases numbered 8, after V lost 4 bases and J lost 10 bases. This CDR3 comprises 15 residues. The CDR3 loop reads CASSSVGTSGLEQFF. CDR3 coding DNA: TGTGCCAGCAGTTCAGTCGGGACTAGCGGGTTAGAGCAGTTCTTC.

The sample holds many counts of this clonotype. The gene calls are TRBV7-2 and TRBJ2-3, with 9 bases identical to TRBD2. The CDR3 extends over 16 amino acids. Losses at the gene ends were 5 bases for V and 2 bases for J; bases not matched to a gene: 8. The V gene's germline CDR1 is SGHTA and CDR2 FQGNSA. The CDR3 DNA sequence: TGTGCCAGCAGCCTCCACTCTAGCGGGGTCACAGATACGCAGTATTTT. Its translation is CASSLHSSGVTDTQYF.

In its sample, this clonotype was seen a few times. This rearrangement joins TRBV7-9 to TRBJ1-3; no clear D. V lost 5 bases and J lost 4, with 15 bases in between. The germline V gene encodes CDR1 SEHNR and CDR2 FQNEAQ (reference sequence). This CDR3 contains 15 residues. The CDR3: CASSPGPPAGNTIYF. CDR3 DNA sequence: TGTGCCAGCAGCCCTGGACCCCCCGCCGGAAACACCATATATTTT.

This clonotype has a handful of counts. The chain has TRBV5-6 and TRBJ2-3; D call uncertain. Trimming left V 0 bases short and J 9 bases short, with 17 bases between. From germline, CDR1 is SGHDT and CDR2 YYEEEE. The CDR3 has 15 residues. CDR3 sequence: CASSLGRVQLDTQYF. The CDR3 DNA sequence: TGTGCCAGCAGCTTGGGAAGGGTGCAACTTGACACGCAGTATTTT.

This clonotype was seen a few times. The chain uses TRBV10-3 and TRBJ2-1; weak D call: TRBD1 (5 bases). The CDR3 totals 14 residues. V lost 4 bases and J 7 bases, leaving 14 bases between the germline ends. CDR1 is ENHRY, CDR2 SYGVKD, per germline. This CDR3 reads CAISGGARENEQFF. CDR3 in DNA: TGTGCCATCAGTGGTGGGGCCCGAGAGAATGAGCAGTTCTTC.

This clonotype was seen a handful of times. This chain joins TRBV20-1 and TRBJ2-5, with D possibly TRBD2 on 6 matching bases. Looked up from germline, CDR1 is DFQATT and CDR2 is SNEGSKA (reference sequence). This CDR3 is built from 17 residues. The V and J ends lost 6 bases and 5 bases respectively, with 28 bases between them. The CDR3 bases are TGCAGTGCGACCGGGGGATTAAGGGCCCCTGAGCGGGAGACCCAGTACTTC. As protein: CSATGGLRAPERETQYF.

The chain couples TRBV30 to TRBJ2-5; 12 nucleotides agree with TRBD2. The CDR3 loop spans 15 amino acids. The germline CDR1 and CDR2 sequences are GTSNPN and SVGIG (reference sequence). V trimming: 0 bases; J trimming: 2 bases; junction bases outside the gene matches: 1. CDR3 protein: CAWSVLAGGQETQYF. The CDR3 DNA follows: TGTGCCTGGAGTGTTCTAGCGGGGGGGCAAGAGACCCAGTACTTC. The full variable domain, with the rest looked up from reference TRBV30 and TRBJ2-5, is SQTIHQWPATLVQPVGSPLSLECTVEGTSNPNLYWYRQAAGRGLQLLFYSVGIGQISSEVPQNLSASRPQDRQFILSSKKLLLSDSGFYLCAWSVLAGGQETQYFGPGTRLLVL.

This clonotype was counted only a few times. CDR3 nucleotide sequence: TGTGCCAGCAGTTTATGGTCTAGCGGGGGGGAAACAGATACGCAGTATTTT. Its protein is CASSLWSSGGETDTQYF. The V gene is TRBV27, the J gene TRBJ2-3; 12 bases map to TRBD2. The CDR3 extends over 17 amino acids. V lost 1 base and J lost 3; bases outside the gene matches: 5. Germline lookup yields CDR1 MNHEY and CDR2 SMNVEV (reference sequence).

This clonotype has more than one count but fewer than ten. V is TRBV2 and J is TRBJ2-6, with 12 bases that match TRBD2. The germline V gene has CDR1 SNHLY and CDR2 FYNNEI. V dropped 4 bases and J dropped 2; count of bases not matched to a gene: 9. This CDR3 has 19 residues. As DNA, the CDR3 is TGTGCCAGCAGTGTCATCCTGACTAGCGGGAGTCCTGGGGCCAACGTCCTGACTTTC. Protein product: CASSVILTSGSPGANVLTF.

This clonotype came up a few times. The CDR3: CASREDQGEYWVYNEQFF. DNA of the CDR3: TGCGCCAGCAGGGAGGACCAGGGGGAATATTGGGTCTACAATGAGCAGTTCTTC. V is TRBV5-1 and J is TRBJ2-1; 7 bases fit TRBD1. Germline CDR1 and CDR2: SGHRS and YFSETQ. This CDR3 spans 18 amino acids. Unmatched junction bases numbered 17, after V lost 5 bases and J lost 3 bases.

This clonotype has a handful of counts. The rearrangement uses TRBV20-1 and TRBJ2-1; the D gene could be TRBD1 or TRBD2 (6 bases each). Germline loops: CDR1 DFQATT, CDR2 SNEGSKA (reference sequence). Trimming pared 6 bases from V and 2 bases from J, leaving 11 bases between. This CDR3 spans 13 amino acids. CDR3 loop: CSAAGGPYNEQFF. The CDR3 nucleotides are TGCAGTGCCGCCGGGGGCCCCTACAATGAGCAGTTCTTC.

This clonotype was observed a handful of times. The chain joins TRBV27 to TRBJ2-3; 14 bases match TRBD2. Trimming took 2 bases from V and 2 from J; bases not matched to a gene: 12. This CDR3 has 20 residues. The germline V gene has CDR1 MNHEY and CDR2 SMNVEV (reference sequence). CDR3 in DNA: TGTGCCAGCAGTTTAGGGGGGGCGACTAGCGGGAGGGCCAACACAGATACGCAGTATTTT. It translates to CASSLGGATSGRANTDTQYF.

The V call is TRBV5-1, the J call TRBJ1-4; TRBD1 is a possible D gene (5 bases). Germline values: CDR1 SGHRS, CDR2 YFSETQ. The CDR3 contains 17 residues. Trimming took off 0 bases at V and 2 bases at J, with 14 bases between the two ends. The DNA for the CDR3 is TGCGCCAGCAGCTTGGGGGGCCTCGAGGGGACTAATGAAAAACTGTTTTTT. Protein: CASSLGGLEGTNEKLFF.

This clonotype was counted between two and nine times. This chain joins TRBV5-1 and TRBJ1-1; a weak D match, TRBD1 (5 bases). The CDR3 covers 15 residues. Germline values: CDR1 SGHRS, CDR2 YFSETQ. The V end lost 1 base, the J end lost 5 bases, and 15 bases lay between the germline ends. The CDR3 region is CASSLQGRGETEAFF. In DNA form, the CDR3 reads TGCGCCAGCAGCTTGCAGGGTCGGGGAGAAACTGAAGCTTTCTTT.

J is TRBJ1-6 and V is TRBV6-5, with D perhaps TRBD1 (5 bases). This CDR3 has 18 amino acids. V lost 0 bases to trimming and J lost 0 bases, with 12 bases between them. Germline V lookup: CDR1 MNHEY, CDR2 SVGAGI. CDR3 in amino acids: CASSYSNQGPSYNSPLHF. The DNA of the CDR3 is TGTGCCAGCAGTTACTCGAACCAGGGCCCCTCCTATAATTCACCCCTCCACTTT.

This clonotype was found a few times. V and J are TRBV4-1 and TRBJ1-1; 9 bases map to TRBD1. After removal of 7 bases from V and 4 bases from J, the junction contained 10 bases not matched to a gene. Germline loops: CDR1 MGHRA, CDR2 YSYEKL. This CDR3 spans 15 amino acids. CDR3 nucleotide sequence: TGCGCCAGCAAGATCAAACAGGGGGCCAGCACTGAAGCTTTCTTT. Translation gives CASKIKQGASTEAFF.

This clonotype has only a few counts. The chain couples TRBV15 to TRBJ2-2, with D possibly being TRBD2 (5 bases). CDR1 and CDR2 from the germline V gene are LNHNV and YYDKDF (reference sequence). V dropped 0 bases and J dropped 5 bases, with 10 bases sitting between them. The CDR3 spans 15 residues. In nucleotides, the CDR3 is TGTGCCACCAGCAGAGATCGGGGTTTGACCGGGGAGCTGTTTTTT. Translated, it gives CATSRDRGLTGELFF.

This clonotype showed up many times. This sequence joins TRBV6-2 or TRBV6-3 and TRBJ2-3; either TRBD1 or TRBD2 may fit D (6 bases each). Germline CDR1 MNHEY, CDR2 SVGEGT. V shed 5 bases and J shed 3 bases, with 15 bases lying between them. The length of the CDR3 is 15 residues. CDR3 sequence reads: CASSGGVRETDTQYF. The CDR3 nucleotides read TGTGCCAGCAGTGGGGGCGTCCGGGAGACAGATACGCAGTATTTT.

This clonotype occurred a few times. V is TRBV20-1 and J is TRBJ2-7, with TRBD2 identical over 9 bases. CDR1 and CDR2 from the germline V gene are DFQATT and SNEGSKA (reference sequence). The V and J ends lost 5 bases and 6 bases, in that order; junction bases with no gene match: 14. The CDR3 is 15 residues long. CDR3 sequence reads: CSAPLTGTSSGEQYF. In DNA form, the CDR3 reads TGCAGTGCTCCGCTAACCGGGACTAGCTCGGGCGAGCAGTACTTC.